Following are 30 T cell receptor beta chains from one sample sequenced in a study of radiation and T cells in renal cell carcinoma (dated by TCRdb to 2020 to 2022). According to the study, the label for this sample's time point signals: baseline pretreatment blood. This specimen's treatment or condition label, per the study, means: 15 Gy SBRT to primary tumor, nephrectomy 4 weeks later. Libraries came from the immunoSEQ multiplex PCR assay. Here the immuneACCESS table is served through TCRdb, limited to in-frame sequences with V and J called. Missing clones are a known gap in these copies; in checked studies unresolved V genes cover under half, and the rest lacks a known reason. This sample gives about 88,000 clones in total; 80% to 90% of them show up just once. Jointly, the top ten make up around 7.9% of the sample. Source: blood, taken from a patient whose treatment included radiotherapy and nephrectomy. Receptor source: a man between 45 and 60 years old with renal cell carcinoma.

The chain is built from TRBV9 and TRBJ2-1; 9 nucleotides align to TRBD2. The CDR3 has 15 residues. The V and J ends lost 2 bases and 2 bases, in that order; junction bases with no gene match: 2. Germline assignment: CDR1 SGDLS and CDR2 YYNGEE. The CDR3 here is CASSVTSGPYNEQFF. The CDR3 DNA reads TGTGCCAGCAGCGTGACTAGCGGCCCCTACAATGAGCAGTTCTTC.

This clone was detected once. The rearrangement joins TRBV6-5 to TRBJ1-2; D not certain. The CDR3 covers 15 residues. Germline assignment: CDR1 MNHEY and CDR2 SVGAGI. V was trimmed by 2 bases and J by 7 bases, leaving 17 bases between them. CDR3: CASSYVASPPGGYTF. The CDR3, as DNA: TGTGCCAGCAGTTACGTCGCCAGCCCCCCGGGTGGCTACACCTTC.

V gene TRBV9 combines with J gene TRBJ1-3; D not resolved. Germline V gives CDR1 SGDLS, CDR2 YYNGEE. CDR3 length: 13 amino acids. Trimming took 1 base from V and 7 from J, leaving 9 bases between them. The CDR3 loop reads CASSVTPRNTIYF. CDR3 DNA: TGTGCCAGCAGCGTAACCCCCCGGAACACCATATATTTT.

The chain is built from TRBV7-6 and TRBJ1-2; tentatively, D is TRBD1 (5 bases). Trimming shortened V by 1 base and J by 4 bases, and 10 bases separated the two germline ends. The CDR3 loop spans 14 amino acids. Per the germline V gene, CDR1 is SGHVS and CDR2 is FNYEAQ. The CDR3 nucleotides are TGTGCCAGCAGCTTAGAAACAGGACCCTATGGCTACACCTTC. This encodes CASSLETGPYGYTF. The variable domain in full, completed from reference TRBV7-6 and TRBJ1-2, reads GAGVSQSPRYKVTKRGQDVALRCDPISGHVSLYWYRQALGQGPEFLTYFNYEAQQDKSGLPNDRFSAERPEGSISTLTIQRTEQRDSAMYRCASSLETGPYGYTFGSGTRLTVV.

This chain connects TRBV9 to TRBJ1-6; tentative D call: TRBD1 (5 bases). Between the trimmed V and J ends, which lost 0 bases and 9 bases, there was a span of 13 bases. Germline CDR1 is SGDLS and CDR2 is YYNGEE. CDR3 length: 15 amino acids. The CDR3 region has the DNA TGTGCCAGCAGCGTAGCTTTGGGGGTGATTTCACCCCTCCACTTT. Translating it yields CASSVALGVISPLHF.

The chain is built from TRBV7-9 and TRBJ2-1; tentatively, D is TRBD1 or TRBD2 (6 bases each). The CDR3 spans 16 residues. From germline, CDR1 is SEHNR and CDR2 FQNEAQ (reference sequence). The V end was cut by 3 bases, the J end by 0 bases, with 12 bases between. The CDR3 loop is CASSLGRGHSYNEQFF. For the CDR3, the DNA is TGTGCCAGCAGCTTGGGGCGGGGACACTCCTACAATGAGCAGTTCTTC.

The chain employs TRBV2 and TRBJ2-7, with TRBD2 matching 12 bases. V gave up 4 bases and J gave up 0 bases; unmatched junction bases: 10. The CDR3 is 18 residues long. Germline V gene lookup returns CDR1 SNHLY and CDR2 FYNNEI. The CDR3 region has the DNA TGTGCCAGCAGTGGAGTCACTAGCGGGAGGTTGAGCTCCTACGAGCAGTACTTC. As protein: CASSGVTSGRLSSYEQYF.

The chain is built from TRBV7-2 and TRBJ2-7; 12 bases agree with TRBD1. With 0 bases clipped from V and 4 bases from J, the junction kept 4 bases outside the gene matches. Germline CDR1 and CDR2: SGHTA and FQGNSA. CDR3 length equals 16 residues. The chain's CDR3 is CASSLAPGQGAYEQYF. The CDR3 DNA reads as TGTGCCAGCAGCTTAGCACCGGGACAGGGGGCGTACGAGCAGTACTTC.

The V and J genes are TRBV5-1 and TRBJ2-7, with 14 nucleotides matching TRBD2. Germline V lookup: CDR1 SGHRS, CDR2 YFSETQ. After removal of 3 bases from V and 7 bases from J, the junction contained 9 bases not matched to a gene. CDR3 length: 16 amino acids. Here the CDR3 DNA reads TGCGCCAGCAGCTCCGGGACTAGCGGGAGCCGGGGTGAGCAGTACTTC. This codes for CASSSGTSGSRGEQYF.

The V and J genes are TRBV4-3 and TRBJ1-2, with 10 bases matching TRBD1. Trimming at V came to 4 bases and at J to 8 bases, leaving 10 bases not matched to a gene. In germline, CDR1 is LGHNA, CDR2 YSLEER. This CDR3 has 15 residues. The CDR3 DNA reads as TGCGCCAGCAGCCGACAGACAGGGGGCGCGGAAGGCTACACCTTC. This sequence encodes CASSRQTGGAEGYTF.

The J gene is TRBJ2-1, the V gene TRBV5-1, with TRBD2 matching over 7 bases. V shed 4 bases, J shed 6 bases, and the junction held 13 bases outside the gene matches. Germline V CDR1 and CDR2: SGHRS, YFSETQ. The CDR3 consists of 16 residues. The DNA for the CDR3 is TGCGCCAGCAGCCGAATTGGGCTTTCGGGGGGCAATGAGCAGTTCTTC. Translation: CASSRIGLSGGNEQFF.

This chain joins TRBV11-2 and TRBJ2-7; D unclear. With 6 bases removed from V and 3 bases from J, the gap between germline ends came to 9 bases. Germline CDR1 is SGHAT and CDR2 is FQNNGV. This CDR3 comprises 12 residues. The CDR3 bases are TGTGCCAGCAGACCCGACGGCTACGAGCAGTACTTC. Residues: CASRPDGYEQYF.

The rearrangement links TRBV6-5 to TRBJ2-7, with unresolved D. The CDR3 is made up of 15 amino acids. V gave up 0 bases and J gave up 2 bases, with 11 bases separating them. The germline V gene encodes CDR1 MNHEY and CDR2 SVGAGI. The DNA of the CDR3 is TGTGCCAGCAGTTACTCGTTGGGCAGACCCTACGAGCAGTACTTC. It yields the protein CASSYSLGRPYEQYF.

The genes are TRBV6-5 and TRBJ1-2; no clear D gene. The germline V gene encodes CDR1 MNHEY and CDR2 SVGAGI. The CDR3 has 12 residues. V was pared by 7 bases and J by 7 bases, with 13 bases between. CDR3 protein: CASTVQEGGYTF. The CDR3 DNA sequence: TGTGCCAGCACCGTCCAGGAAGGTGGCTACACCTTC.

The CDR3 DNA reads as TGTGCCAGCAGTTTGCCCGTCAGCACCTACGAGCAGTACTTC. It encodes CASSLPVSTYEQYF. V usage is TRBV28 and J usage is TRBJ2-7; D gene unclear. This CDR3 has 14 amino acids. Germline loops: CDR1 MDHEN, CDR2 SYDVKM. V lost 3 bases and J 2 bases, leaving 11 bases between the germline ends.

The gene calls are TRBV25-1 and TRBJ1-6; TRBD1 might be the D (6 bases). The CDR3 has 17 residues. Germline V gene sequence: CDR1 MGHDK, CDR2 SYGVNS. The germline V and J ends were trimmed by 3 bases and 1 base, with 13 bases remaining between them. CDR3 sequence: CASSDMGQGSYNSPLHF. CDR3 bases: TGTGCCAGCAGTGATATGGGGCAGGGGTCCTATAATTCACCCCTCCACTTT. Complete variable domain (other parts from reference TRBV25-1 and TRBJ1-6): EADIYQTPRYLVIGTGKKITLECSQTMGHDKMYWYQQDPGMELHLIHYSYGVNSTEKGDLSSESTVSRIRTEHFPLTLESARPSHTSQYLCASSDMGQGSYNSPLHFGNGTRLTVT.

The rearrangement joins TRBV18 to TRBJ2-7, with TRBD1 matching over 7 bases. Trimming removed 2 bases from V and 0 bases from J; junction bases left unmatched: 10. The CDR3 is 17 amino acids. Germline values: CDR1 KGHSH, CDR2 LQKENI. The CDR3 sequence is CASSPYSDRETSYEQYF. CDR3 DNA: TGTGCCAGCTCACCATATTCTGACAGGGAGACCTCCTACGAGCAGTACTTC.

This clone occurred a few times. V gene TRBV6-6 combines with J gene TRBJ2-7, with D hard to call. The CDR3 totals 13 residues. Germline CDR1 reads MNHNY; CDR2 reads SVGAGI (reference sequence). Trimming stripped 4 bases from V and 5 bases from J, with 12 bases between. Here the CDR3 DNA reads TGTGCCAGCAGTTCCGGCAGCCTCGACGAGCAGTACTTC. Its translation: CASSSGSLDEQYF.

This chain uses TRBV5-1 with TRBJ2-5; 7 bases fit TRBD2. With the DNA end fitting TRBJ2-7 better, the J assignment may be wrong. There are 12 residues in the CDR3. Germline CDR1 SGHRS, CDR2 YFSETQ. This CDR3 reads CASTSGASEQYF. The CDR3 nucleotides read TGCGCCAGCACTAGCGGAGCCTCCGAGCAGTACTTC.

Here the CDR3 reads CASSSVRGSYGYTF. The DNA of the CDR3 is TGTGCCAGCAGTTCCGTTAGGGGGTCCTATGGCTACACCTTC. The chain combines TRBV6-1 with TRBJ1-2, with a weak D call TRBD1 (6 bases). CDR1 is MNHNS and CDR2 is SASEGT in the germline V gene. The V end was cut by 5 bases, the J end by 4 bases, with 14 bases between. The CDR3 is 14 residues long.

The chain recombines TRBV7-2 with TRBJ2-7, with D possibly being TRBD1 (6 bases). Per germline, CDR1 SGHTA and CDR2 FQGNSA. Between the trimmed V and J ends, which lost 7 bases and 1 base, there was a span of 17 bases. The CDR3 contains 15 residues. The CDR3 spells CASTQGSGSSYEQYF. In DNA, the CDR3 is TGTGCCAGCACCCAGGGGTCGGGCAGTTCCTACGAGCAGTACTTC.

This chain joins TRBV7-9 and TRBJ2-3; D call uncertain. There are 12 residues in the CDR3. With 4 bases removed from V and 2 bases from J, the gap between germline ends came to 4 bases. The germline V gene encodes CDR1 SEHNR and CDR2 FQNEAQ (reference sequence). The CDR3 is CASSSYTDTQYF. Written as DNA, the CDR3 is TGTGCCAGCAGCTCGTACACAGATACGCAGTATTTT. The variable domain in full, completed from reference TRBV7-9 and TRBJ2-3, reads DTGVSQNPRHKITKRGQNVTFRCDPISEHNRLYWYRQTLGQGPEFLTYFQNEAQLEKSRLLSDRFSAERPKGSFSTLEIQRTEQGDSAMYLCASSSYTDTQYFGPGTRLTVL.

The CDR3 DNA sequence: TGTGCCTGGAGTGTTTTGGCAGCCGGTGAGCAGTACTTC. Encoded protein: CAWSVLAAGEQYF. The V and J genes are TRBV30 and TRBJ2-7; the D is unclear. The CDR3 consists of 13 residues. V shed 0 bases and J shed 7 bases, with 13 bases lying between them. Germline loops: CDR1 GTSNPN, CDR2 SVGIG (reference sequence). The full variable domain, with the rest looked up from reference TRBV30 and TRBJ2-7, is SQTIHQWPATLVQPVGSPLSLECTVEGTSNPNLYWYRQAAGRGLQLLFYSVGIGQISSEVPQNLSASRPQDRQFILSSKKLLLSDSGFYLCAWSVLAAGEQYFGPGTRLTVT.

The gene calls are TRBV7-2 and TRBJ1-1; D may be TRBD1 (5 bases). Germline V gene lookup returns CDR1 SGHTA and CDR2 FQGNSA. The V end was cut by 5 bases, the J end by 0 bases, with 10 bases between. The CDR3 extends over 14 amino acids. DNA of the CDR3: TGTGCCAGCAGCCAACAGGAAATGAACACTGAAGCTTTCTTT. Translating gives CASSQQEMNTEAFF.

The sample holds a few counts of this clone. This chain joins TRBV7-9 and TRBJ1-1, with D hard to call. V was clipped by 3 bases and J by 6 bases, with 5 bases between them. The CDR3 consists of 11 residues. Germline assignment: CDR1 SEHNR and CDR2 FQNEAQ (reference sequence). DNA of the CDR3: TGTGCCAGCAGCTTTATAGCTGAAGCTTTCTTT. Amino acids: CASSFIAEAFF.

This chain joins TRBV5-1 and TRBJ2-3; no definite D call. Germline V gene data show CDR1 as SGHRS and CDR2 as YFSETQ. The CDR3 has 13 residues. V was cut by 2 bases and J by 0 bases, with 4 bases left in between. CDR3 residues: CASSFRSTDTQYF. In DNA form, the CDR3 reads TGCGCCAGCAGCTTTAGAAGCACAGATACGCAGTATTTT.

The chain uses TRBV6-5 and TRBJ2-7; D could derive from TRBD1 or TRBD2 (5 bases each). The CDR3 contains 14 residues. Trimming took 1 base from V and 3 from J, leaving 10 bases between them. Per germline, CDR1 MNHEY and CDR2 SVGAGI. This chain's CDR3 is CASSYYGANYEQYF. The CDR3 DNA follows: TGTGCCAGCAGTTACTACGGGGCTAACTACGAGCAGTACTTC.

V gene TRBV14 combines with J gene TRBJ1-1; D not resolved. The CDR3 loop spans 16 amino acids. Germline-derived CDR1 and CDR2 are SGHDN and FVKESK. Trimming pared 1 base from V and 4 bases from J, leaving 16 bases between. The CDR3 DNA reads TGTGCCAGCAGCCAAGTTTGGGCGGGTGTTGGCACTGAAGCTTTCTTT. It translates to CASSQVWAGVGTEAFF.

The gene calls are TRBV7-9 and TRBJ1-2; TRBD1 is a possible D gene (6 bases). The CDR3 length is 16 residues. With 5 bases removed from V and 1 base from J, the gap between germline ends came to 17 bases. Germline lookup yields CDR1 SEHNR and CDR2 FQNEAQ (reference sequence). CDR3 region: CASSPGSVQGNYGYTF. As DNA, the CDR3 is TGTGCCAGCAGCCCCGGCTCTGTACAGGGTAACTATGGCTACACCTTC. The full variable domain, its missing parts supplied by reference TRBV7-9 and TRBJ1-2, is DTGVSQNPRHKITKRGQNVTFRCDPISEHNRLYWYRQTLGQGPEFLTYFQNEAQLEKSRLLSDRFSAERPKGSFSTLEIQRTEQGDSAMYLCASSPGSVQGNYGYTFGSGTRLTVV.

The J gene is TRBJ1-3, the V gene TRBV4-3; D not certain. The length of the CDR3 is 16 residues. Deletions cut 0 bases from V and 2 bases from J, with 11 bases between. Germline CDR1 and CDR2: LGHNA and YSLEER. This CDR3 is CASSQDLPGTGNTIYF. CDR3 sequence (DNA): TGCGCCAGCAGCCAAGATCTCCCGGGGACTGGAAACACCATATATTTT.